This T cell receptor beta chain was sequenced for a study of cytomegalovirus exposure and HLA in healthy donors. A note on this clone: Its antigen is still unknown.

The PCR employed 60 Vbeta primers together with 13 Jbeta primers. The data were produced by immunoSEQ multiplex PCR, yet TCRdb's version contains in-frame clones alone and is incomplete. The table has roughly 100,000 clones, approximately 82% seen once; the top ten hold 2.6%. Study conclusions and caveats: Previously analyzed data showed that most TCR beta V segments were productive at a frequency of about 90% or about 30%.

The CDR3 has 14 amino acids. Germline V gene data show CDR1 as MNHEY and CDR2 as SMNVEV (reference sequence). V lost 3 bases to trimming and J lost 5 bases, with 13 bases between them. Specimen: PBMCs. The rearrangement joins TRBV27 to TRBJ1-1; weak D call: TRBD1 (6 bases). The receptor was isolated from a middle-aged man in good health and CMV-seronegative. The CDR3 loop reads CASSLLGGVTEAFF. CDR3 bases: TGTGCCAGCAGTTTGCTAGGGGGAGTTACTGAAGCTTTCTTT.